Below, 22 T cell receptor beta chains from the same sample are listed, as sequenced in a study of blood T cell repertoires in COVID-19 (dated by TCRdb to about 2020). The library came from the immunoSEQ multiplex PCR assay. Drawn from immuneACCESS, this table holds only the in-frame rearrangements with V and J called that TCRdb kept. Clones are partly lost; checked studies trace under half to an unresolved V gene and leave the rest unexplained. The sample table lists about 210,000 clones, almost 85% of them with a count of one. The biggest ten clones account for around 12% of the sample. Sequenced: peripheral blood. These receptors were taken from a woman aged 40 to 50 with acute or convalescent COVID-19.

The rearrangement joins TRBV19 to TRBJ1-4, with D perhaps TRBD1 (6 bases). The CDR3 runs 14 residues. The germline V gene encodes CDR1 LNHDA and CDR2 SQIVND (reference sequence). Trimming stripped 5 bases from V and 8 bases from J, with 15 bases between. In nucleotides, the CDR3 is TGTGCCAGTAGTCTGGCAGGGGCGAACGAAAAACTGTTTTTT. Amino acids: CASSLAGANEKLFF.

This chain uses TRBV6-1 with TRBJ1-1, with unresolved D. V lost 5 bases and J 12 bases, leaving 16 bases between the germline ends. The CDR3 has 12 residues. Germline V CDR1 and CDR2: MNHNS, SASEGT. This CDR3 reads CASSSTSGGPFF. As DNA, the CDR3 is TGTGCCAGCAGTTCGACCAGCGGCGGGCCTTTCTTT.

J is TRBJ1-1 and V is TRBV5-1; tentative D call: TRBD1 (6 bases). Germline assignment: CDR1 SGHRS and CDR2 YFSETQ. This CDR3 contains 16 residues. V shed 0 bases and J shed 3 bases, with 15 bases lying between them. Here the CDR3 reads CASSLAPRTEYTEAFF. As DNA, the CDR3 is TGCGCCAGCAGCTTGGCCCCCCGGACAGAATACACTGAAGCTTTCTTT.

The gene calls are TRBV7-7 and TRBJ2-3; the match to TRBD2 covers 9 bases. The CDR3 consists of 16 residues. Germline trimming cut 5 bases from V and 5 bases from J; bases unmatched to any gene: 11. Germline values: CDR1 SSHAT, CDR2 FNYEAQ (reference sequence). The CDR3 loop reads CASSPGVAGVVDTQYF. The CDR3 DNA follows: TGTGCCAGCAGCCCTGGAGTAGCGGGAGTTGTAGATACGCAGTATTTT. Filled out from reference TRBV7-7 and TRBJ2-3, the complete variable domain reads GAGVSQSPRYKVTKRGQDVTLRCDPISSHATLYWYQQALGQGPEFLTYFNYEAQPDKSGLPSDRFSAERPEGSISTLTIQRTEQRDSAMYRCASSPGVAGVVDTQYFGPGTRLTVL.

The chain employs TRBV2 and TRBJ1-1; possible D gene TRBD1, 6 bases. The germline V gene has CDR1 SNHLY and CDR2 FYNNEI. V was cut by 8 bases and J by 1 base, with 17 bases left in between. The CDR3 length is 15 residues. DNA for the CDR3: TGTGCCAGCCAGGGGAGGGGACTCTCGAACACTGAAGCTTTCTTT. Translating it yields CASQGRGLSNTEAFF.

The V gene is TRBV10-3, the J gene TRBJ1-1, with TRBD1 as a possible D gene (5 bases). This CDR3 spans 14 amino acids. From germline, CDR1 is ENHRY and CDR2 SYGVKD. V lost 3 bases, J lost 3 bases, and 11 bases lay in between. CDR3 bases: TGTGCCATCAGTGACAGGGCCGACGACACTGAAGCTTTCTTT. This codes for CAISDRADDTEAFF.

The gene calls are TRBV27 and TRBJ2-7; 14 nucleotides align to TRBD2. The germline V gene encodes CDR1 MNHEY and CDR2 SMNVEV (reference sequence). Germline trimming cut 4 bases from V and 6 bases from J; bases unmatched to any gene: 8. The CDR3 extends over 16 amino acids. The CDR3 DNA follows: TGTGCCAGCAGTTCCCAAAGACTAGCGGGAGGGCGCGAGCAGTACTTC. Protein sequence: CASSSQRLAGGREQYF.

CDR3 loop: CAWSVIQGAGEQYF. The CDR3 DNA reads as TGTGCCTGGAGCGTCATCCAGGGGGCGGGTGAGCAGTACTTC. This chain uses TRBV30 with TRBJ2-7; 8 bases align to TRBD1. The CDR3 sequence is 14 residues long. Germline V gene data show CDR1 as GTSNPN and CDR2 as SVGIG (reference sequence). V lost 3 bases and J lost 7; bases outside the gene matches: 11. The entire variable domain, with the rest obtained from reference TRBV30 and TRBJ2-7, is as follows: SQTIHQWPATLVQPVGSPLSLECTVEGTSNPNLYWYRQAAGRGLQLLFYSVGIGQISSEVPQNLSASRPQDRQFILSSKKLLLSDSGFYLCAWSVIQGAGEQYFGPGTRLTVT.

The chain joins TRBV5-1 to TRBJ1-4; D call uncertain. The CDR3 is 14 residues long. Germline lookup yields CDR1 SGHRS and CDR2 YFSETQ. Trimming pared 6 bases from V and 3 bases from J, leaving 12 bases between. This CDR3 reads CASNEGLANEKLFF. The CDR3 region has the DNA TGCGCCAGCAACGAGGGTCTAGCTAATGAAAAACTGTTTTTT.

The chain recombines TRBV27 with TRBJ2-2; D is unresolved. V was shortened by 7 bases and J by 6 bases, with 9 bases between the two germline ends. Germline loops: CDR1 MNHEY, CDR2 SMNVEV (reference sequence). There are 12 residues in the CDR3. CDR3 bases: TGTGCCAGCAATCATTGGCCCGGGGAGCTGTTTTTT. Translated: CASNHWPGELFF.

The V and J genes are TRBV15 and TRBJ1-6, with 7 positions matching TRBD1. This CDR3 has 15 amino acids. Per germline, CDR1 LNHNV and CDR2 YYDKDF (reference sequence). The V and J ends lost 2 bases and 8 bases, in that order; junction bases with no gene match: 6. CDR3 nucleotides: TGTGCCACCAGCAGACCCGACAGGGACTATTCACCCCTCCACTTT. This sequence encodes CATSRPDRDYSPLHF.

The chain employs TRBV19 and TRBJ1-1; no firm D call. The germline CDR1 and CDR2 sequences are LNHDA and SQIVND (reference sequence). The CDR3 length is 13 residues. Trimming took 7 bases from V and 4 from J, leaving 13 bases between them. CDR3 sequence: CASKRKDGTEAFF. The DNA of the CDR3 is TGTGCCAGTAAGCGTAAGGATGGCACTGAAGCTTTCTTT.

This chain joins TRBV6-2 or TRBV6-3 and TRBJ2-7; 9 nucleotides agree with TRBD1. The germline gives CDR1 MNHEY, CDR2 SVGEGT. Trimming took 2 bases from V and 3 from J; bases not matched to a gene: 2. The CDR3 loop spans 14 amino acids. The CDR3 nucleotides are TGTGCCAGCAGTTACCCGGGACAGGGCTACGAGCAGTACTTC. Residues: CASSYPGQGYEQYF.

The chain uses TRBV5-1 and TRBJ2-1; possible D gene TRBD1, 5 bases. Germline assignment: CDR1 SGHRS and CDR2 YFSETQ. Trimming pared 0 bases from V and 0 bases from J, leaving 10 bases between. This CDR3 comprises 16 residues. DNA for the CDR3: TGCGCCAGCAGCTTGGATGGGGCGAGCTCCTACAATGAGCAGTTCTTC. Amino acid sequence: CASSLDGASSYNEQFF.

This rearrangement joins TRBV29-1 to TRBJ1-2; TRBD1 agrees at 9 bases. The CDR3 totals 15 residues. After removal of 0 bases from V and 5 bases from J, the junction contained 7 bases not matched to a gene. CDR1 SQVTM and CDR2 ANQGSEA come from the germline V gene. Here the CDR3 reads CSVEEGGDRAYGYTF. The CDR3 DNA sequence: TGCAGCGTTGAAGAAGGCGGGGACAGGGCATATGGCTACACCTTC.

J is TRBJ1-1 and V is TRBV2, with a possible D match to TRBD1 (5 bases). The length of the CDR3 is 13 residues. Germline V gives CDR1 SNHLY, CDR2 FYNNEI. V was pared by 8 bases and J by 7 bases, with 17 bases between. CDR3 sequence: CASSSGGWGEAFF. The CDR3, as DNA: TGTGCCAGCTCAAGTGGGGGGTGGGGTGAAGCTTTCTTT.

The chain joins TRBV2 to TRBJ1-2, with D perhaps matching TRBD1 (5 bases). V was trimmed by 6 bases and J by 8 bases, leaving 19 bases between them. The germline V gene has CDR1 SNHLY and CDR2 FYNNEI. The CDR3 runs 14 residues. This CDR3 reads CASRAQGPGGGYTF. The CDR3 DNA follows: TGTGCCAGCAGAGCTCAGGGACCCGGGGGGGGCTACACCTTC.

J is TRBJ1-4 and V is TRBV6-5; the D is unclear. The CDR3 contains 13 residues. Trimming stripped 6 bases from V and 6 bases from J, with 11 bases between. Germline lookup yields CDR1 MNHEY and CDR2 SVGAGI. CDR3 loop: CASRQTSDEKLFF. As DNA, the CDR3 is TGTGCCAGCAGGCAGACTTCGGATGAAAAACTGTTTTTT.

The V gene is TRBV28, the J gene TRBJ2-1; a possible D gene is TRBD1 (6 bases). Looked up from germline, CDR1 is MDHEN and CDR2 is SYDVKM. Trimming shortened V by 4 bases and J by 10 bases, and 11 bases separated the two germline ends. This CDR3 has 12 residues. CDR3 DNA: TGTGCCAGCAGTTCCCCAAGGGGGGAGCAGTTCTTC. It encodes CASSSPRGEQFF.

J is TRBJ2-7 and V is TRBV20-1; D perhaps matches TRBD2 (5 bases). Trimming took off 5 bases at V and 3 bases at J, with 8 bases between the two ends. The V gene's germline CDR1 is DFQATT and CDR2 SNEGSKA (reference sequence). The length of the CDR3 is 11 residues. DNA for the CDR3: TGCAGTGCTCCCGGGATCTACGAGCAGTACTTC. It yields the protein CSAPGIYEQYF.

The gene calls are TRBV14 and TRBJ2-1; 11 bases fit TRBD2. This CDR3 comprises 17 residues. Per the germline V gene, CDR1 is SGHDN and CDR2 is FVKESK. Trimming at V came to 4 bases and at J to 5 bases, leaving 10 bases not matched to a gene. The CDR3 is CASSPRASGRTNNEQFF. CDR3 DNA sequence: TGTGCCAGCAGCCCCCGGGCTAGCGGGAGGACTAACAATGAGCAGTTCTTC.

J is TRBJ1-4 and V is TRBV6-2 or TRBV6-3; D is unresolved. V lost 0 bases and J lost 0, with 17 bases in between. Per the germline V gene, CDR1 is MNHEY and CDR2 is SVGEGT. The length of the CDR3 is 19 residues. The CDR3 DNA is TGTGCCAGCAGTTACTCGAGGAGGGCGACTGACGCAACTAATGAAAAACTGTTTTTT. This codes for CASSYSRRATDATNEKLFF.